Given below is one TCR beta chain in context. The sample belongs to a study of PD-1 and CTLA-4 blockade in melanoma. Measured with immunoSEQ multiplex PCR; TCRdb has only the in-frame clones, and not every one. The data show some 21,000 clones, approximately 90% seen once. The V and J ends lost 8 bases and 4 bases respectively, with 11 bases between them. The length of the CDR3 is 12 residues. Germline V gene lookup returns CDR1 MDHEN and CDR2 SYDVKM. This material consisted of CD8+ T cells from peripheral blood, taken before anti-PD-1 treatment. V is TRBV28 and J is TRBJ1-1; D is undetermined. The receptor's source is a human donor with melanoma. The DNA for the CDR3 is TGTGCCAGCGCACATGACATCACTGAAGCTTTCTTT. It yields the protein CASAHDITEAFF.